The source of this TCR beta chain is a study of HIV-infected patients and healthy controls. CDR3 length: 12 amino acids. CDR1 is MNHEY and CDR2 is SVGEGT in the germline V gene. The V gene lost 2 bases and the J gene lost 0 bases, with 1 base spanning the gap. Each CDR3 protein is one row after TCRdb ran MiXCR on the 5' RACE reads. The sample contains around 62,000 distinct CDR3 sequences, 15% to 20% of which appear only once. The chain is built from TRBV6-2 or TRBV6-3 and TRBJ1-1; no firm D call. Sequencing used CD4+ T cells from blood. The origin of this receptor is a human donor in good health. The CDR3 spells CASSYMNTEAFF. Written as DNA, the CDR3 is TGTGCCAGCAGTTACATGAACACTGAAGCTTTCTTT.